The 5 T cell receptor beta chains below were found in one sample sequenced in a study of OX40 agonist ivuxolimab in advanced cancers. Repertoires were generated with immunoSEQ multiplex PCR, while TCRdb's copy carries only in-frame clones and drops some. The sample has about 86,000 clones; about 90% are singletons. Source: CD4+ or CD8+ T cells sorted from blood, taken in a trial of the OX40 agonist ivuxolimab. The receptors were gathered from an adult with an advanced solid tumor such as melanoma, head and neck, liver or kidney cancer.

This sequence joins TRBV28 and TRBJ2-1, with 7 bases lining up with TRBD2. Germline loops: CDR1 MDHEN, CDR2 SYDVKM. V lost 7 bases, J lost 6 bases, and 12 bases stayed unmatched. This CDR3 has 15 amino acids. CDR3 in amino acids: CASTWGGRDSNEQFF. CDR3 DNA: TGTGCCAGCACTTGGGGGGGTCGGGATAGCAATGAGCAGTTCTTC.

The V and J genes are TRBV7-8 and TRBJ2-1; TRBD2 matches at 8 bases. Germline V gene sequence: CDR1 SGHVS, CDR2 FQNEAQ. There are 18 residues in the CDR3. The J segment lost 5 bases and the V segment lost 2 bases, leaving 14 bases of the junction unmatched. CDR3 protein: CASSLYRARGRSHNEQFF. The CDR3 DNA reads TGTGCCAGCAGCTTATACCGGGCGCGCGGGAGGTCCCACAATGAGCAGTTCTTC. The full variable domain, rest sourced from reference TRBV7-8 and TRBJ2-1, is GAGVSQSPRYKVAKRGQDVALRCDPISGHVSLFWYQQALGQGPEFLTYFQNEAQLDKSGLPSDRFFAERPEGSVSTLKIQRTQQEDSAVYLCASSLYRARGRSHNEQFFGPGTRLTVL.

This chain connects TRBV7-8 to TRBJ1-4; D is unclear. Trimming pared 3 bases from V and 6 bases from J, leaving 14 bases between. The CDR3 has 15 residues. Germline V CDR1 and CDR2: SGHVS, FQNEAQ. This CDR3 reads CASSFLGVGDEKLFF. The CDR3 DNA reads as TGTGCCAGCAGCTTCCTCGGGGTCGGTGATGAAAAACTGTTTTTT.

The genes are TRBV13 and TRBJ2-5, with a tentative D call TRBD1 (5 bases). The CDR3 spans 14 residues. CDR1 is PRHDT, CDR2 FYEKMQ, per germline (reference sequence). V gave up 3 bases and J gave up 2 bases, with 10 bases separating them. The DNA for the CDR3 is TGTGCCAGCAGCTTCAACGGACATCAAGAGACCCAGTACTTC. Protein product: CASSFNGHQETQYF.

The chain is built from TRBV27 and TRBJ1-1; D is possibly TRBD1 (5 bases). Germline V lookup: CDR1 MNHEY, CDR2 SMNVEV (reference sequence). Trimming stripped 0 bases from V and 2 bases from J, with 13 bases between. This CDR3 has 16 amino acids. CDR3 nucleotide sequence: TGTGCCAGCAGTTTATCGCAGGGAATGGGTAACACTGAAGCTTTCTTT. Its translation: CASSLSQGMGNTEAFF.